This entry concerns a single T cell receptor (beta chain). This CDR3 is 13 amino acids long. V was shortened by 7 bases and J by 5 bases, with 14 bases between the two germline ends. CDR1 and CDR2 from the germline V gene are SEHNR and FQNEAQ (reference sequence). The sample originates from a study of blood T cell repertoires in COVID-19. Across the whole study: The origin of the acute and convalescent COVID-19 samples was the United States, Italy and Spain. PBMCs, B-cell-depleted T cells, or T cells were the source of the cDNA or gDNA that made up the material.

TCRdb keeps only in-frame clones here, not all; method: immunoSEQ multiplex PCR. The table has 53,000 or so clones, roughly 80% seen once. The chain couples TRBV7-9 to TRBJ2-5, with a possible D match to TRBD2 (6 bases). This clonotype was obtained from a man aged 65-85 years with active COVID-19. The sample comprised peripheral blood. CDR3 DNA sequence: TGTGCCAGCACACGGGGAGGTGGGGAGACCCAGTACTTC. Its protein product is CASTRGGGETQYF.